The clone carrying this T cell receptor beta chain was seen only a few times. Its antigen is as yet unknown. A library of TCRbeta sequences, prepared with unique molecular identifiers, was generated. A single record per CDR3 protein comes from TCRdb applying MiXCR to the PCR reads. The table has approximately 520,000 distinct CDR3 sequences, about an eighth seen once; the top ten hold 12% to 15%. This CDR3 spans 16 amino acids. J gave up 3 bases and V 6 bases, and 10 bases lay outside the gene matches. This entry is derived from a study of T-cell reconstitution after alpha-beta-depleted transplantation in children. Study-wide results and caveats: T cells produced anew were the main source of T-cell counts and diversity one year after transplant. Recipient T cells and thymic progenitors that survived were the source of the high TCRbeta diversity seen at day 60 in some patients. Two months or so post-transplant, alpha-beta T cells reportedly derived from several hundred expanded graft clones.

The chain carries TRBV12-3 or TRBV12-4 and TRBJ2-7; 11 bases line up with TRBD2. The sequence was collected from a female patient younger than 10 who had a stem cell transplant for aplastic anemia, so the T cells may come from the graft donor. The specimen was PBMCs, mostly from graft donor cells, collected 180 days after TCRalphabeta/CD19-depleted stem cell transplant. The CDR3 region has the DNA TGTGCCAGCAGCCGGAGCGGGACTAGCGGATTCTACGAGCAGTACTTC. This sequence encodes CASSRSGTSGFYEQYF.